This T cell receptor (beta chain) emerged from a study of early T cells in non-severe SARS-CoV-2 infection. At the level of the study: Sequenced bulk RNA came from whole blood that was unsorted, and chains were unpaired. Study-wide findings and caveats: Sequences matched to VDJdb favored anti-spike CD8 responses, while private and CD4 specificities were missed.

Germline CDR1 reads MNHEY; CDR2 reads SMNVEV (reference sequence). This CDR3 has 14 residues. V lost 8 bases to trimming and J lost 8 bases, with 16 bases between them. Researchers tagged individual cDNA molecules with unique molecular identifiers. TCRdb analysed the 5' RACE reads with MiXCR anew, one entry per CDR3 protein. Of approximately 42,000 distinct CDR3 sequences in the sample, less than 8.5% were seen once. This clonotype came up a few times. Its antigen is undetermined. The V call is TRBV27, the J call TRBJ1-6, with unresolved D. The sample was whole blood. The receptor's source is an adult who was a healthcare worker with PCR-confirmed SARS-CoV-2 infection or an uninfected control (not recorded which). The CDR3 DNA sequence: TGTGCCAGCGGGCAAGTCGGGAGGGATTCACCCCTCCACTTT. Its translation: CASGQVGRDSPLHF.